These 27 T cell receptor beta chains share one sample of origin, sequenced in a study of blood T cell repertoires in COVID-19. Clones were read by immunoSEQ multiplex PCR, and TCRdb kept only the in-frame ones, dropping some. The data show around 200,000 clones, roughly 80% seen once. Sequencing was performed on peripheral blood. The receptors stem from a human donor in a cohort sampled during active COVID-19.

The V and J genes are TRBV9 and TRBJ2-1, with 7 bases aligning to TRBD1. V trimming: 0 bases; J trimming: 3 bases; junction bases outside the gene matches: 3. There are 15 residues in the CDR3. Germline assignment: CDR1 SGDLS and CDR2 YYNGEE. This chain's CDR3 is CASSVAQGFYNEQFF. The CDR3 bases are TGTGCCAGCAGCGTAGCACAGGGGTTCTACAATGAGCAGTTCTTC.

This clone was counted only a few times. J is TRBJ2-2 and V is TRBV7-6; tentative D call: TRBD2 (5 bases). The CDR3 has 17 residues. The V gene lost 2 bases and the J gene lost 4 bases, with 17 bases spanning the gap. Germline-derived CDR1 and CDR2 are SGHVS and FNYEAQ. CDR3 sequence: CASSLRRSSEATGELFF. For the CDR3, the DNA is TGTGCCAGCAGCTTAAGGAGGTCAAGCGAGGCCACCGGGGAGCTGTTTTTT. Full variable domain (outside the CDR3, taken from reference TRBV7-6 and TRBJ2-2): GAGVSQSPRYKVTKRGQDVALRCDPISGHVSLYWYRQALGQGPEFLTYFNYEAQQDKSGLPNDRFSAERPEGSISTLTIQRTEQRDSAMYRCASSLRRSSEATGELFFGEGSRLTVL.

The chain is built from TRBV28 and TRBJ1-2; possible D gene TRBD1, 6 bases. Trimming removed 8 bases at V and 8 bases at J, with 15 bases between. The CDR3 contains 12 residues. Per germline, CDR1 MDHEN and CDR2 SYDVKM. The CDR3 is CASGGGPNGYTF. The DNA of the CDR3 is TGTGCCAGCGGGGGCGGCCCTAACGGCTACACCTTC.

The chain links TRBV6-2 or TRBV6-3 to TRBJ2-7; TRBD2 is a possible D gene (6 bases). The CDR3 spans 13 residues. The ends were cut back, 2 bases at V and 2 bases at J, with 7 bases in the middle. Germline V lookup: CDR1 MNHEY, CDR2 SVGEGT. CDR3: CASSYLATYEQYF. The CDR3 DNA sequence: TGTGCCAGCAGTTACCTAGCGACCTACGAGCAGTACTTC.

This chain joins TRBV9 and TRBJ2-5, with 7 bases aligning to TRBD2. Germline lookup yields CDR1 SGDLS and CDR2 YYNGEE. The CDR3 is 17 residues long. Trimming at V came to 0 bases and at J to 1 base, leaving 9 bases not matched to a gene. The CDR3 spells CASSVAAAGAGQETQYF. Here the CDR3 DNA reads TGTGCCAGCAGCGTAGCGGCTGCGGGAGCGGGCCAAGAGACCCAGTACTTC.

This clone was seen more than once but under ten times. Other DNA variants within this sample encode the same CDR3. The CDR3 nucleotides are TGTGCCAGCAGTTTGAACCCACAGGGCAGGGAGCAGTACTTC. This encodes CASSLNPQGREQYF. This sequence joins TRBV28 and TRBJ2-7, with D maybe TRBD1 (6 bases). Trimming took 3 bases from V and 7 from J, leaving 16 bases between them. The CDR3 contains 14 residues. Germline CDR1 and CDR2: MDHEN and SYDVKM.

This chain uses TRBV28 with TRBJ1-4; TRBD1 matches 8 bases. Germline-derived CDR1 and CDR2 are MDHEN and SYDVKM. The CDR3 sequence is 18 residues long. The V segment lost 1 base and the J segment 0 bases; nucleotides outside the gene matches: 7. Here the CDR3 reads CASSLSRTGTSTNEKLFF. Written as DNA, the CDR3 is TGTGCCAGCAGTTTATCCCGGACAGGGACTTCAACTAATGAAAAACTGTTTTTT.

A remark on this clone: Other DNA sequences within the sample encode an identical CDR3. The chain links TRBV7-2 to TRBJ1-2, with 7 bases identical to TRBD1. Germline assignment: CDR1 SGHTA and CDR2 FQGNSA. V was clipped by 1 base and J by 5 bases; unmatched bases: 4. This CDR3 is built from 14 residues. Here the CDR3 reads CASSLGQGGYGYTF. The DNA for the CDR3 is TGTGCCAGCAGCTTAGGACAGGGCGGATATGGCTACACCTTC. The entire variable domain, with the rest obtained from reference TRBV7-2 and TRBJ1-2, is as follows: GAGVSQSPSNKVTEKGKDVELRCDPISGHTALYWYRQSLGQGLEFLIYFQGNSAPDKSGLPSDRFSAERTGGSVSTLTIQRTQQEDSAVYLCASSLGQGGYGYTFGSGTRLTVV.

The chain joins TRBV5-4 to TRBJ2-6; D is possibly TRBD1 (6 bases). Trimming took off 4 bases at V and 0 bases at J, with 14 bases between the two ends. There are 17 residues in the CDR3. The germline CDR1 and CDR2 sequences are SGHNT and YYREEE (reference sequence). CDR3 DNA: TGTGCCAGCAGCGAGTTGAGGGGGTCCTCTGGGGCCAACGTCCTGACTTTC. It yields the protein CASSELRGSSGANVLTF.

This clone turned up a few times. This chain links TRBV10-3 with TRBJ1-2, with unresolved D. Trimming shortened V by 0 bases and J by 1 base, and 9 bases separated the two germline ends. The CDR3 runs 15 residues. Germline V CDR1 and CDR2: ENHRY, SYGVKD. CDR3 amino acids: CAISESLQDNYGYTF. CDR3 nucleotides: TGTGCCATCAGTGAGTCGTTGCAGGATAACTATGGCTACACCTTC.

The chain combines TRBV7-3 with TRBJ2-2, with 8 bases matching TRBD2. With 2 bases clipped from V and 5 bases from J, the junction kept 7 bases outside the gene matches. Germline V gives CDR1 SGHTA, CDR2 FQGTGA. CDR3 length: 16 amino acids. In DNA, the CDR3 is TGTGCCAGCAGCTTACAATCCGGGAGGGTTACCGGGGAGCTGTTTTTT. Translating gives CASSLQSGRVTGELFF.

CDR3 region: CAISVAGQNTEAFF. As DNA, the CDR3 is TGTGCCATCAGTGTAGCAGGACAGAACACTGAAGCTTTCTTT. The V call is TRBV10-3, the J call TRBJ1-1; maybe TRBD1 (5 bases). The CDR3 runs 14 residues. Trimming shortened V by 4 bases and J by 1 base, and 10 bases separated the two germline ends. The germline V gene has CDR1 ENHRY and CDR2 SYGVKD.

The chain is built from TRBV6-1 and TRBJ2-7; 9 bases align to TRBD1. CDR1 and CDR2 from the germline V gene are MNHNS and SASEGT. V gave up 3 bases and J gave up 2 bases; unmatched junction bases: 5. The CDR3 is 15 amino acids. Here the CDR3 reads CASSDGQGWTYEQYF. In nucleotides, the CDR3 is TGTGCCAGCAGTGACGGACAGGGGTGGACCTACGAGCAGTACTTC.

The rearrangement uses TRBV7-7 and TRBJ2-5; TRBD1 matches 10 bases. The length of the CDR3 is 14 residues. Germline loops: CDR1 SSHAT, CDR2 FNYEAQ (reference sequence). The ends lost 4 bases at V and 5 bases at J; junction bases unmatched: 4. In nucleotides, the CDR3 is TGTGCCAGCAGCTCGACAGGGGGCGGGGAGACCCAGTACTTC. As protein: CASSSTGGGETQYF. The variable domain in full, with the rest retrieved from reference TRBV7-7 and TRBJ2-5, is GAGVSQSPRYKVTKRGQDVTLRCDPISSHATLYWYQQALGQGPEFLTYFNYEAQPDKSGLPSDRFSAERPEGSISTLTIQRTEQRDSAMYRCASSSTGGGETQYFGPGTRLLVL.

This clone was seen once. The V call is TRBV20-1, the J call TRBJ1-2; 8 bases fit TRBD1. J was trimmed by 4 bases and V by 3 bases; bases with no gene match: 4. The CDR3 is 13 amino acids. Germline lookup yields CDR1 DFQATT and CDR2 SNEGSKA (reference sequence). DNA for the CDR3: TGCAGTGCTAGTCAGGGGGCGGGCTATGGCTACACCTTC. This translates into CSASQGAGYGYTF.

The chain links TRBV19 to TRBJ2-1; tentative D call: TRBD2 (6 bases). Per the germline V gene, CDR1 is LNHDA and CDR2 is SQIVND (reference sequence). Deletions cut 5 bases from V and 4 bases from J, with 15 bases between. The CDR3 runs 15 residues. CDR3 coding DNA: TGTGCCAGTAGTCCCCTTCGGGGGTCTTACAATGAGCAGTTCTTC. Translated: CASSPLRGSYNEQFF.

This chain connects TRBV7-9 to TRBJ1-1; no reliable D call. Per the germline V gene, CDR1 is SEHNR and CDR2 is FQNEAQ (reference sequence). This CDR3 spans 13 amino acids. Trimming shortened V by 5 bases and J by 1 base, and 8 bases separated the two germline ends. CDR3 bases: TGTGCCAGCAGCCAACAAGAGAACACTGAAGCTTTCTTT. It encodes CASSQQENTEAFF.

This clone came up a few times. For the CDR3, the DNA is TGCGCCAGCAGCCAAGGGGCAGTGCAGTACTTC. Residues: CASSQGAVQYF. The chain links TRBV4-3 to TRBJ2-7, with D unclear. V was shortened by 1 base and J by 9 bases, with 7 bases between the two germline ends. The CDR3 has 11 residues. CDR1 LGHNA and CDR2 YSLEER come from the germline V gene.

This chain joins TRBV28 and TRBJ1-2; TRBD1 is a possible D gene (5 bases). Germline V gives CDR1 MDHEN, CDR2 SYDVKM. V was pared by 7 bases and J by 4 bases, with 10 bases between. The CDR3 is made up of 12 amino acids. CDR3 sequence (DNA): TGTGCCAGCAATACCCAGGGCTATGGCTACACCTTC. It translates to CASNTQGYGYTF.

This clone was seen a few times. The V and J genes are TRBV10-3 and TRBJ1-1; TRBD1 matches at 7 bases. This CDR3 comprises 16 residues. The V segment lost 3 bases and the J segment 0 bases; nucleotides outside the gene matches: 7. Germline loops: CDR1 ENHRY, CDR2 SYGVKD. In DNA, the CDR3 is TGTGCCATCAGTGAAAGCGGACAGGCCATGAACACTGAAGCTTTCTTT. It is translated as CAISESGQAMNTEAFF.

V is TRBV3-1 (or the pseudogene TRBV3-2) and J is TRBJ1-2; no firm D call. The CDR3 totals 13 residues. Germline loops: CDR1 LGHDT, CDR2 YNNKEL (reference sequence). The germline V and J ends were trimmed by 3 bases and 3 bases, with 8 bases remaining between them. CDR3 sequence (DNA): TGTGCCAGCAGCCACGACCGGGACTATGGCTACACCTTC. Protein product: CASSHDRDYGYTF.

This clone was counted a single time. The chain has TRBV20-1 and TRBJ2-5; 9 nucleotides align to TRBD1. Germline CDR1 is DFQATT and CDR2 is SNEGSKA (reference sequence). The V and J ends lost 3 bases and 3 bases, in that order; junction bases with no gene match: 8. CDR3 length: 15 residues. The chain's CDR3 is CSASRLGQGKETQYF. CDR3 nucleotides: TGCAGTGCTAGTAGGTTGGGACAGGGAAAAGAGACCCAGTACTTC.

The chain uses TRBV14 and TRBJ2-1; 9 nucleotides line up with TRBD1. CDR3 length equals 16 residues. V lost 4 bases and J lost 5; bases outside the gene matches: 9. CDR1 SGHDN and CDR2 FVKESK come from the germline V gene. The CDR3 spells CASSPLYRGLNNEQFF. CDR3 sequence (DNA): TGTGCCAGCAGCCCCCTATACAGGGGGCTTAACAATGAGCAGTTCTTC.

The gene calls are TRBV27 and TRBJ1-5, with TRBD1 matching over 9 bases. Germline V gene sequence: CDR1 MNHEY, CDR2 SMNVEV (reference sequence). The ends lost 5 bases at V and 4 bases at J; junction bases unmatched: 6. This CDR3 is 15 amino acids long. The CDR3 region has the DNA TGTGCCAGCAGTGGCGGACAGGGGATGAATCAGCCCCAGCATTTT. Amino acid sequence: CASSGGQGMNQPQHF.

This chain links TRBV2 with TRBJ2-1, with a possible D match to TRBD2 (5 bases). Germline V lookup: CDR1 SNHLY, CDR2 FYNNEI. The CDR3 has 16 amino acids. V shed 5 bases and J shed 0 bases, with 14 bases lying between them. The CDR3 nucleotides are TGTGCCAGCAGTTCCCGCGGGCCCAGCTCCTACAATGAGCAGTTCTTC. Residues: CASSSRGPSSYNEQFF.

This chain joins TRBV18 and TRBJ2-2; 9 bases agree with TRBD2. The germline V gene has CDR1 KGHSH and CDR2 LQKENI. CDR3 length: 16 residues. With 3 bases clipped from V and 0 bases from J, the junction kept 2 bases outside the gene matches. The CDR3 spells CASSPRLAANTGELFF. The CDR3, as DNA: TGTGCCAGCTCACCGAGACTAGCGGCGAACACCGGGGAGCTGTTTTTT.

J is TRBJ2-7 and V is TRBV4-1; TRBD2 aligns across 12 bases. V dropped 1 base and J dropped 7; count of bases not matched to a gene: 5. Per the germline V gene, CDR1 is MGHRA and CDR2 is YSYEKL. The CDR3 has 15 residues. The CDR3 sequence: CASSQGTSGKREQYF. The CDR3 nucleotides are TGCGCCAGCAGCCAAGGGACTAGCGGGAAGCGGGAGCAGTACTTC.